The TCR beta chain described here comes from a study of cytomegalovirus exposure and HLA in healthy donors. Overall study findings and caveats: The study recorded 150 to 200 TCR beta chains that were cytomegalovirus-associated. Both high specificity and high sensitivity reportedly marked the classifier's diagnosis of cytomegalovirus status. The majority of TCR sequences were rare, yet some public TCRs appeared in many donors.

This clone occurred once. What it binds is not known. Deletions cut 2 bases from V and 1 base from J, with 15 bases between. CDR3 size: 18 residues. The V gene's germline CDR1 is LGHNA and CDR2 YSLEER. Here immunoSEQ multiplex PCR was the method, and the copy in TCRdb shows in-frame clones only, minus some. The table shows fewer than 90,000 clones, with roughly 84% occurring only once. Sequences were obtained from PBMCs. V and J are TRBV4-3 and TRBJ1-6; possible D gene TRBD1, 6 bases. This sequence originates from a woman in her late teens or twenties in good health and CMV-seropositive. The CDR3 DNA sequence: TGCGCCAGCAGCCAACGAGGCGTAGACAGGTCCTATAATTCACCCCTCCACTTT. Translated: CASSQRGVDRSYNSPLHF.